Listed below are T cell receptor beta chains from one sample, sequenced in a study of blood T cells in healthy people across ages. TCRdb fed the 5' RACE reads into MiXCR, producing one record per CDR3 protein. This table holds some 550,000 distinct CDR3 sequences, 45% to 55% found once. The sequencing sample was made of blood. Receptors were obtained from an older man in good health. CDR3s include the opening cysteine and the closing phenylalanine or tryptophan. Each record gives: D gene, clone size, J gene, V gene, CDR3 DNA, CDR3 protein. A D gene is named only where the DNA matches it firmly. Only some rows state a clone size, as once, few, many or a class for expanded clones.

-	-	TRBJ2-1	TRBV4-3	TGCGCCAGCAGCCAAGCACAGCACAATGAGCAGTTCTTC	CASSQAQHNEQFF
-	few	TRBJ1-4	TRBV29-1	TGCAGCGTTGAAGCTCGGACAAGCAATGAAAAACTGTTTTTT	CSVEARTSNEKLFF
-	-	TRBJ2-7	TRBV6-6	TGTGCCAGCACTCCTGGCGGGGGCTACAATGAGCAGTACTTC	CASTPGGGYNEQYF
-	-	TRBJ2-3	TRBV27	TGTGCCAGCAGTTTATTTATTAGGGCAGGTACGCAGTATTTT	CASSLFIRAGTQYF
TRBD1	few	TRBJ2-3	TRBV29-1	TGCAGCGTTGAATTGGGGACAGCCACAGATACGCAGTATTTT	CSVELGTATDTQYF
TRBD2	-	TRBJ2-1	TRBV7-2	TGTGCCAGCAGCACTAGCGGTTCCCCCTACAATGAGCAGTTCTTC	CASSTSGSPYNEQFF
-	few	TRBJ1-2	TRBV7-3	TGTGCCAGCAGCTCGGGACCGCAGATCCATAACTATGGCTACACCTTC	CASSSGPQIHNYGYTF
TRBD2	-	TRBJ2-1	TRBV20-1	TGCAGTGCTAGAGATCTAGCGGGAGGCTTGCACGTGGAGCAGTTCTTC	CSARDLAGGLHVEQFF
-	-	TRBJ2-3	TRBV7-2	TGTGCCAGCCGGTACGGGGTAAACACAGATACGCAGTATTTT	CASRYGVNTDTQYF
TRBD1	-	TRBJ2-5	TRBV20-1	TGCAGTGCAAAGGGACAGAACCAAGAGACCCAGTACTTC	CSAKGQNQETQYF
-	few	TRBJ1-1	TRBV28	TGTGCCAGCAGTTTAGGGGTTCGAGGGCTGAACACTGAGGCTTTCTTT	CASSLGVRGLNTEAFF
-	-	TRBJ2-1	TRBV20-1	TGCAGTGCTAGAGATCCTAGGCGGTACTCCTACAATGAGCAGTTCTTC	CSARDPRRYSYNEQFF
TRBD1	-	TRBJ2-7	TRBV4-1	TGCGCCAGCAGCCAAGATGTGGGACAGGGGATCTACGAGCAGTACTTC	CASSQDVGQGIYEQYF
TRBD1	-	TRBJ1-5	TRBV2	TGTGCCAGCACTGGGCCGGGACAGGATCAGCCCCAGCATTTT	CASTGPGQDQPQHF
TRBD1	-	TRBJ1-1	TRBV20-1	TGCAGTGCTTCGGACAGGGGCTACGCTGAAGCTTTCTTT	CSASDRGYAEAFF
-	-	TRBJ2-1	TRBV2	TGTGCCAGCAGCTCGACTAGGACCTACAATGAGCAGTTCTTC	CASSSTRTYNEQFF
-	once	TRBJ2-3	TRBV7-2	TGTGCCAGCAGCACCTCCTTTTATATTACAGATACGCAGTATTTT	CASSTSFYITDTQYF
TRBD2	few	TRBJ2-3	TRBV29-1	TGCAGCGGGGAGCGGGACTACACAGATACGCAGTATTTT	CSGERDYTDTQYF
-	-	TRBJ2-7	TRBV24-1	TGTGCCACCAGTGATCCGCCGGGGCACGAGCAGTACTTC	CATSDPPGHEQYF
-	-	TRBJ2-1	TRBV20-1	TGCAGTGCTAGTCATCCCCTAGCAGCCACCTACAATGAGCAGTTCTTC	CSASHPLAATYNEQFF
-	-	TRBJ2-7	TRBV21-1	TGTGCCAGCCTATCTCGGGGGGCCGGCGAGCAGTACTTC	CASLSRGAGEQYF
-	-	TRBJ2-3	TRBV7-2	TGTGCCAGCAGCCAACCCCGGGGCACAGGTACGCAGTATTTT	CASSQPRGTGTQYF
-	once	TRBJ2-2	TRBV20-1	TGCAGTGCTAGATTCAGGGCGGTGGACGGGGAGCTGTTTTTT	CSARFRAVDGELFF
TRBD2	-	TRBJ2-1	TRBV20-1	TGCAGTGCCCGAACTAGCGGGGGCCGGGAGTTCTTC	CSARTSGGREFF
-	once	TRBJ1-1	TRBV12-3/TRBV12-4	TGTGCCAGCAGTTCTCGGTTGAACGGTGAAGCTTTCTTT	CASSSRLNGEAFF
-	-	TRBJ1-2	TRBV29-1	TGCAGCGCAAGAAGTGGGCGCGGGGAAGGGTATGGCTACACCTTC	CSARSGRGEGYGYTF
-	many	TRBJ1-2	TRBV6-6	TGTGCCGCCACAAGTGGTGGTGGCTACACCTTC	CAATSGGGYTF
-	-	TRBJ2-7	TRBV3-1	TGTGCCAGCAGCCCCCCCGGGGGGCTTGGCTACGAGCAGTACTTC	CASSPPGGLGYEQYF
TRBD2	-	TRBJ2-1	TRBV20-1	TGCAGTGCTGGTGGGACTAGCTCCTACAATGAGCAGTTCTTC	CSAGGTSSYNEQFF
TRBD1	-	TRBJ2-7	TRBV24-1	TGTGCCACCAGTGACTCGACAGGGGGAGCACCGCAGTACTTC	CATSDSTGGAPQYF
TRBD2	-	TRBJ2-5	TRBV2	TGTGCCAGCAGTCCCGGGACTAGCGGGACCTACCAAGAGACCCAGTACTTC	CASSPGTSGTYQETQYF
TRBD1	-	TRBJ1-2	TRBV4-1	TGCGCCAGCAGCCCCCACGGACAGGGGGAGATTTATGGCTACACCTTC	CASSPHGQGEIYGYTF
-	-	TRBJ2-2	TRBV6-6	TGTGCCAGCAGTTATACGCCGAGAGGTCGCACCGGGGAGCTGTTTTTT	CASSYTPRGRTGELFF
-	-	TRBJ2-1	TRBV4-1	TGCGCCAGCGGCCAAGGAACAGGCGCGGCATACAATGAGCAGTTCTTC	CASGQGTGAAYNEQFF